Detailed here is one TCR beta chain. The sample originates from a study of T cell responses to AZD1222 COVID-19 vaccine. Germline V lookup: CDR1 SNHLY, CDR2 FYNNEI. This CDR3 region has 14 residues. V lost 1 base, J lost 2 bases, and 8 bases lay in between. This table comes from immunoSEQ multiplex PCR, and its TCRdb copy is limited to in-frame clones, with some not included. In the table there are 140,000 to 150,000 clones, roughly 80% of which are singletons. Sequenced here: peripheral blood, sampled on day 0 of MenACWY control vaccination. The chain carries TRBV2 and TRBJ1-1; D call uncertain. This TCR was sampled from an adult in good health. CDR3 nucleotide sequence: TGTGCCAGCAGTGAAGAGGTTCCTAACACTGAAGCTTTCTTT. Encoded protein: CASSEEVPNTEAFF. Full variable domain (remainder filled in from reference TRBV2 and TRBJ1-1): EPEVTQTPSHQVTQMGQEVILRCVPISNHLYFYWYRQILGQKVEFLVSFYNNEISEKSEIFDDQFSVERPDGSNFTLKIRSTKLEDSAMYFCASSEEVPNTEAFFGQGTRLTVV.